This TCR beta chain was obtained from a study of blood T cell repertoires in COVID-19. On the study more broadly: The origin of the acute and convalescent COVID-19 samples was the United States, Italy and Spain. The cDNA or gDNA used as material had been derived from T cells, B-cell-depleted T cells, or PBMCs.

As processed by the authors: By means of reference gene primer amplification, nucleated cell counts were estimated. TCRdb keeps only in-frame clones here, not all; method: immunoSEQ multiplex PCR. V, J and clone size derive from that table, while D and trimming were established from the DNA sequence. Of around 200,000 clones listed, around nine tenths were seen once; the top ten hold around 1.5%. Germline V gives CDR1 SNHLY, CDR2 FYNNEI. The CDR3 is 15 residues long. Between the trimmed V and J ends, which lost 2 bases and 4 bases, there was a span of 14 bases. The J gene is TRBJ1-2, the V gene TRBV2, with unresolved D. The clonotype originates from a man aged 18 to 29 with active or convalescent COVID-19. What was sequenced was peripheral blood. The CDR3 DNA reads TGTGCCAGCAGTGAATATGTCTCGGGGATCTATGGCTACACCTTC. Protein: CASSEYVSGIYGYTF.